One and the same sample provided the 32 T cell receptor beta chains below, sequenced in a study of T cell repertoires in cytomegalovirus infection. One entry per CDR3 protein, called by TCRdb with MiXCR from the reads. The table lists hundreds of thousands of distinct CDR3 sequences, roughly 30% of them singletons. Their target antigens are unknown. The material sequenced was cultured PBMCs, taken from culture after CMV antigen stimulation. The receptor set was obtained from a human donor in good health (CMV status not recorded). Some clones in this sample may be carry-over from other donors' samples.

This clonotype was detected ten times or more. The chain uses TRBV7-2 and TRBJ2-1; 9 nucleotides line up with TRBD2. This CDR3 is 16 amino acids long. Germline V CDR1 and CDR2: SGHTA, FQGNSA. Trimming at V came to 0 bases and at J to 5 bases, leaving 5 bases not matched to a gene. In DNA form, the CDR3 reads TGTGCCAGCAGCTTAGCGGGGGCGGGGGGGAACAATGAGCAGTTCTTC. Its protein product is CASSLAGAGGNNEQFF.

In this sample, this clonotype turned up once. The rearrangement joins TRBV4-1 to TRBJ2-2; D is undetermined. Germline lookup yields CDR1 MGHRA and CDR2 YSYEKL. The CDR3 has 15 residues. V was shortened by 4 bases and J by 4 bases, with 13 bases between the two germline ends. The CDR3 loop is CASSPRPLITGELFF. The CDR3 DNA reads TGCGCCAGCAGCCCCCGGCCTTTGATCACCGGGGAGCTGTTTTTT.

This clonotype has only a few counts. The chain has TRBV10-2 and TRBJ2-7; 12 bases fit TRBD2. CDR1 and CDR2 from the germline V gene are WSHSY and SAAADI. Trimming removed 6 bases from V and 4 bases from J; junction bases left unmatched: 10. This CDR3 region has 16 residues. CDR3 in amino acids: CASSDWASGRVYEQYF. The CDR3, as DNA: TGCGCCAGCAGCGACTGGGCTAGCGGGAGGGTATACGAGCAGTACTTC.

The rearrangement uses TRBV6-1 and TRBJ1-4, with 7 nucleotides matching TRBD1. Germline assignment: CDR1 MNHNS and CDR2 SASEGT. V was clipped by 7 bases and J by 5 bases; unmatched bases: 13. There are 16 residues in the CDR3. CDR3 loop: CASTPRYRGRNEKLFF. DNA for the CDR3: TGTGCCAGCACTCCCCGATACAGGGGTCGAAATGAAAAACTGTTTTTT.

The chain uses TRBV18 and TRBJ1-4; 7 bases are shared with TRBD1. The CDR3 runs to 18 residues. J lost 8 bases, V lost 0 bases, and 15 bases had no gene match. CDR1 and CDR2 (germline): KGHSH, LQKENI. This chain's CDR3 is CASSPPTQLQGREEKLFF. DNA for the CDR3: TGTGCCAGCTCACCACCGACTCAACTACAGGGGCGCGAGGAAAAACTGTTTTTT.

The J gene is TRBJ1-6, the V gene TRBV7-6; D is undetermined. The germline V and J ends were trimmed by 4 bases and 7 bases, with 17 bases remaining between them. There are 16 residues in the CDR3. From germline, CDR1 is SGHVS and CDR2 FNYEAQ. CDR3 protein: CASSSDLTSLNSPLHF. CDR3 in DNA: TGTGCCAGCAGCTCAGATTTGACAAGTCTAAATTCACCCCTCCACTTT.

The chain carries TRBV7-9 and TRBJ2-7; 11 nucleotides align to TRBD2. After removal of 5 bases from V and 6 bases from J, the junction contained 6 bases not matched to a gene. Germline V lookup: CDR1 SEHNR, CDR2 FQNEAQ (reference sequence). This CDR3 is 14 amino acids long. The chain's CDR3 is CASSSSGREGEQYF. DNA of the CDR3: TGTGCCAGCAGCAGTAGCGGGAGGGAGGGCGAGCAGTACTTC.

Here the CDR3 reads CAISETQQVMNTEAFF. CDR3 DNA: TGTGCCATCAGTGAGACGCAACAGGTCATGAACACTGAAGCTTTCTTT. V gene TRBV10-3 combines with J gene TRBJ1-1; D is possibly TRBD1 (5 bases). Between the trimmed V and J ends, which lost 2 bases and 0 bases, there was a span of 13 bases. The CDR3 is 16 residues long. Germline CDR1 is ENHRY and CDR2 is SYGVKD.

This clonotype was seen only a few times. A read error may account for a junction end that differs from germline. V usage is TRBV6-5 and J usage is TRBJ1-6, with D possibly being TRBD1 (5 bases). CDR3 length: 12 amino acids. CDR1 and CDR2 from the germline V gene are MNHEY and SVGAGI. CDR3 sequence: CASSEGYSPLHF. The CDR3 DNA sequence: TGTGCCAGCAGTGAGGGGTATTCACCTCTCCACTTT.

This chain joins TRBV7-2 and TRBJ1-1; tentatively, D is TRBD1 (6 bases). This CDR3 spans 18 amino acids. V gave up 4 bases and J gave up 3 bases, with 24 bases separating them. From germline, CDR1 is SGHTA and CDR2 FQGNSA. CDR3 region: CASSSLGSGGKMDTEAFF. The DNA for the CDR3 is TGTGCCAGCAGCTCCCTGGGTTCGGGGGGCAAAATGGACACTGAAGCTTTCTTT. The full variable domain, completed using reference TRBV7-2 and TRBJ1-1, is GAGVSQSPSNKVTEKGKDVELRCDPISGHTALYWYRQSLGQGLEFLIYFQGNSAPDKSGLPSDRFSAERTGGSVSTLTIQRTQQEDSAVYLCASSSLGSGGKMDTEAFFGQGTRLTVV.

This clonotype has a handful of counts. The rearrangement uses TRBV12-5 and TRBJ2-3; tentative D call: TRBD1 (6 bases). The CDR3 loop spans 14 amino acids. Trimming took off 4 bases at V and 6 bases at J, with 14 bases between the two ends. In germline, CDR1 is LGHNT, CDR2 FRNRAP. This CDR3 is CASGSTTGLDTQYF. The CDR3 nucleotides are TGTGCTAGTGGTTCGACCACAGGGTTGGATACGCAGTATTTT.

The chain is built from TRBV9 and TRBJ2-3; TRBD2 might be the D (5 bases). Germline CDR1 and CDR2: SGDLS and YYNGEE. Trimming removed 4 bases at V and 8 bases at J, with 14 bases between. This CDR3 is 13 amino acids long. CDR3 DNA sequence: TGTGCCAGCAGCACCCAGCTACGGGGTACGCAGTATTTT. Encoded protein: CASSTQLRGTQYF.

The V call is TRBV7-2, the J call TRBJ2-5; D is perhaps TRBD1 (5 bases). The CDR3 extends over 16 amino acids. Germline CDR1 and CDR2: SGHTA and FQGNSA. V lost 1 base to trimming and J lost 1 base, with 13 bases between them. The CDR3 DNA reads TGTGCCAGCAGCTTAGATGCCCATAGGGGCCAAGAGACCCAGTACTTC. Amino acid sequence: CASSLDAHRGQETQYF.

This clonotype was seen at least ten times. The chain has TRBV7-9 and TRBJ2-5; 10 nucleotides match TRBD2. The CDR3 length is 14 residues. V trimming: 2 bases; J trimming: 3 bases; junction bases outside the gene matches: 0. The germline V gene has CDR1 SEHNR and CDR2 FQNEAQ (reference sequence). CDR3 bases: TGTGCCAGCAGCTTACTAGCGGGGGAAGAGACCCAGTACTTC. The encoded protein is CASSLLAGEETQYF.

V gene TRBV2 combines with J gene TRBJ2-5; TRBD2 matches at 10 bases. Germline lookup yields CDR1 SNHLY and CDR2 FYNNEI. The CDR3 length is 16 residues. J was trimmed by 6 bases and V by 6 bases; bases with no gene match: 13. The DNA of the CDR3 is TGTGCCAGCAGGGGGCCGAGCGGGGGGGCTAAAAAGACCCAGTACTTC. It specifies CASRGPSGGAKKTQYF.

The V call is TRBV12-3 or TRBV12-4, the J call TRBJ1-6, with TRBD1 matching 10 bases. V was clipped by 6 bases and J by 13 bases; unmatched bases: 9. This CDR3 has 14 amino acids. CDR3 in amino acids: CASRPTGGPSPLHF. In nucleotides, the CDR3 is TGTGCCAGCAGACCGACAGGGGGCCCCTCGCCCCTCCACTTT.

This clonotype came up a few times. The gene calls are TRBV2 and TRBJ2-2; D may be TRBD2 (6 bases). The V end was cut by 6 bases, the J end by 3 bases, with 11 bases between. CDR1 SNHLY and CDR2 FYNNEI come from the germline V gene. The CDR3 extends over 14 amino acids. The CDR3 spells CASSSWGDTGELFF. In DNA form, the CDR3 reads TGTGCCAGCAGCTCGTGGGGGGACACCGGGGAGCTGTTTTTT. Based on the CDR3 plus reference TRBV2 and TRBJ2-2, the full variable domain is EPEVTQTPSHQVTQMGQEVILRCVPISNHLYFYWYRQILGQKVEFLVSFYNNEISEKSEIFDDQFSVERPDGSNFTLKIRSTKLEDSAMYFCASSSWGDTGELFFGEGSRLTVL.

This clonotype has just a few counts. The genes are TRBV20-1 and TRBJ1-1; 9 nucleotides align to TRBD1. Germline values: CDR1 DFQATT, CDR2 SNEGSKA (reference sequence). V shed 3 bases, J shed 3 bases, and the junction held 5 bases outside the gene matches. The CDR3 loop spans 14 amino acids. CDR3 residues: CSARTGGVYTEAFF. Here the CDR3 DNA reads TGCAGTGCTAGGACAGGGGGTGTGTACACTGAAGCTTTCTTT.

The chain employs TRBV6-1 and TRBJ2-1; 13 nucleotides line up with TRBD2. Germline CDR1 MNHNS, CDR2 SASEGT. Trimming at V came to 6 bases and at J to 9 bases, leaving 11 bases not matched to a gene. This CDR3 has 16 residues. The CDR3 DNA is TGTGCCAGCAGACCCACTAGCGGGGGGGCCTTAGCTGAGCAGTTCTTC. Translation gives CASRPTSGGALAEQFF.

The chain combines TRBV4-1 with TRBJ1-4; D unclear. The CDR3 runs 16 residues. The V gene's germline CDR1 is MGHRA and CDR2 YSYEKL. The germline V and J ends were trimmed by 1 base and 4 bases, with 13 bases remaining between them. The CDR3: CASSQVVQVNNEKLFF. The CDR3 DNA reads as TGCGCCAGCAGCCAAGTCGTCCAGGTTAATAATGAAAAACTGTTTTTT.

The chain is built from TRBV4-1 and TRBJ2-7; D is ambiguous. Trimming took off 0 bases at V and 2 bases at J, with 8 bases between the two ends. The germline V gene encodes CDR1 MGHRA and CDR2 YSYEKL. This CDR3 has 14 amino acids. The CDR3 loop is CASSQDPTTYEQYF. CDR3 DNA sequence: TGCGCCAGCAGCCAAGACCCGACCACCTACGAGCAGTACTTC.

This clonotype was picked up a small number of times. The rearrangement uses TRBV7-6 and TRBJ2-7; D remains ambiguous. V lost 5 bases, J lost 2 bases, and 10 bases lay in between. The germline CDR1 and CDR2 sequences are SGHVS and FNYEAQ. CDR3 length equals 13 residues. The CDR3: CASSPGSTYEQYF. Here the CDR3 DNA reads TGTGCCAGCAGCCCCGGGTCTACCTACGAGCAGTACTTC. Variable domain in full (rest from reference TRBV7-6 and TRBJ2-7): GAGVSQSPRYKVTKRGQDVALRCDPISGHVSLYWYRQALGQGPEFLTYFNYEAQQDKSGLPNDRFSAERPEGSISTLTIQRTEQRDSAMYRCASSPGSTYEQYFGPGTRLTVT.

In this sample, this clonotype turned up many times. This chain joins TRBV7-2 and TRBJ2-7; D not resolved. This CDR3 has 15 amino acids. V was clipped by 5 bases and J by 3 bases, with 17 bases between them. Germline loops: CDR1 SGHTA, CDR2 FQGNSA. The CDR3 coding sequence is TGTGCCAGCAGCCCTCAACCGGACGCCAGCTACGAGCAGTACTTC. It is translated as CASSPQPDASYEQYF. Filled out from reference TRBV7-2 and TRBJ2-7, the complete variable domain reads GAGVSQSPSNKVTEKGKDVELRCDPISGHTALYWYRQSLGQGLEFLIYFQGNSAPDKSGLPSDRFSAERTGGSVSTLTIQRTQQEDSAVYLCASSPQPDASYEQYFGPGTRLTVT.

In this sample, this clonotype turned up many times. V gene TRBV7-2 combines with J gene TRBJ2-1; 7 bases align to TRBD2. The CDR3 is 14 amino acids. J was trimmed by 8 bases and V by 0 bases; bases with no gene match: 4. CDR1 SGHTA and CDR2 FQGNSA come from the germline V gene. CDR3 region: CASSLAGGPHEQFF. CDR3 bases: TGTGCCAGCAGCTTAGCGGGAGGGCCCCATGAGCAGTTCTTC.

This clonotype has more than one count but fewer than ten. The J gene is TRBJ1-4, the V gene TRBV7-8; D is undetermined. The V end lost 2 bases, the J end lost 7 bases, and 11 bases lay between the germline ends. This CDR3 has 14 amino acids. Germline V CDR1 and CDR2: SGHVS, FQNEAQ. For the CDR3, the DNA is TGTGCCAGCAGCTTAATCGATGAGGGTGAAAAACTGTTTTTT. The encoded protein is CASSLIDEGEKLFF.

In nucleotides, the CDR3 is TGCAGCGCCGGCCAGGGAAGTTCCCAGCAGTACTTC. It yields the protein CSAGQGSSQQYF. The chain has TRBV29-1 and TRBJ2-7; tentatively, D is TRBD1 (5 bases). Per the germline V gene, CDR1 is SQVTM and CDR2 is ANQGSEA. The CDR3 has 12 residues. V was trimmed by 7 bases and J by 8 bases, leaving 18 bases between them.

This clonotype turned up a few times. The CDR3: CATSEVGWAQETQYF. DNA of the CDR3: TGTGCCACCAGTGAGGTTGGGTGGGCACAAGAGACCCAGTACTTC. This chain connects TRBV24-1 to TRBJ2-5, with unresolved D. CDR3 length equals 15 residues. V lost 4 bases to trimming and J lost 2 bases, with 13 bases between them. Germline V lookup: CDR1 KGHDR, CDR2 SFDVKD.

This clonotype appeared many times. The chain is built from TRBV7-2 and TRBJ2-3; D gene uncertain. V lost 5 bases and J 4 bases, leaving 13 bases between the germline ends. This CDR3 contains 14 residues. From germline, CDR1 is SGHTA and CDR2 FQGNSA. The DNA of the CDR3 is TGTGCCAGCAGCCCTCTCTCGGGCGCAGATACGCAGTATTTT. Translated: CASSPLSGADTQYF.

The chain joins TRBV15 to TRBJ1-1; D is unclear. Trimming left V 2 bases short and J 1 base short, with 5 bases between. Germline loops: CDR1 LNHNV, CDR2 YYDKDF (reference sequence). This CDR3 is built from 13 residues. CDR3 nucleotides: TGTGCCACCAGCAGAACCCAGAACACTGAAGCTTTCTTT. It translates to CATSRTQNTEAFF.

The V and J genes are TRBV7-9 and TRBJ1-1, with D perhaps TRBD1 (6 bases). The CDR3 sequence is 16 residues long. Trimming stripped 5 bases from V and 2 bases from J, with 18 bases between. The germline V gene has CDR1 SEHNR and CDR2 FQNEAQ (reference sequence). This CDR3 is CASSATYTGRNTEAFF. CDR3 DNA sequence: TGTGCCAGCAGCGCAACATACACAGGGCGTAACACTGAAGCTTTCTTT.

The chain is built from TRBV4-1 and TRBJ1-1; D might be TRBD1 (5 bases). Per germline, CDR1 MGHRA and CDR2 YSYEKL. V lost 4 bases, J lost 1 base, and 13 bases lay in between. This CDR3 spans 15 amino acids. CDR3 region: CASSRNRNTNTEAFF. The CDR3 region has the DNA TGCGCCAGCAGCCGGAACAGGAATACGAACACTGAAGCTTTCTTT.

The gene calls are TRBV6-6 and TRBJ2-3; D might be TRBD2 (6 bases). The CDR3 extends over 15 amino acids. Per germline, CDR1 MNHNY and CDR2 SVGAGI (reference sequence). The V end lost 4 bases, the J end lost 3 bases, and 14 bases lay between the germline ends. DNA for the CDR3: TGTGCCAGCAGTTTCCAGAGACTAGGGACAGATACGCAGTATTTT. The encoded protein is CASSFQRLGTDTQYF.